A selection of T cell receptor beta chains follows, all from one sample in a study of shared clonotypes between healthy human individuals. Libraries were prepared by immunoSEQ multiplex PCR; TCRdb keeps only in-frame clonotypes and omits some of them. The profile shows some 2.1 million clones, over 85% of them singletons. Sequencing was carried out using naive CD8+ T cells sorted from blood. All receptors derive from a young man in good health. Each CDR3 is given with its conserved first and last residue. Each record gives: clone size, D gene, J gene, V gene, CDR3 DNA, CDR3 protein. A D gene is named only where the DNA matches it firmly. Size tells how often a clone was seen (once, few, many) or the class of an expanded clone, and some rows leave it out.

-,-,TRBJ1-5,TRBV6-4,TGTGCCAGTACACTTATGGCCGATAGCAATCAGCCCCAGCATTTT,CASTLMADSNQPQHF
-,-,TRBJ2-2,TRBV18,TGTGCCAGCTCCAGCCCCGACACCGGGGAGCTGTTTTTT,CASSSPDTGELFF
-,-,TRBJ1-2,TRBV11-3,TGTGCCAGCAGCTCCCCTGCCGTCCCTACTAACTATGGCTACACCTTC,CASSSPAVPTNYGYTF
once,-,TRBJ2-3,TRBV10-3,TGTGCCATCAGTGAATCCAACACAGATACGCAGTATTTT,CAISESNTDTQYF
-,TRBD1,TRBJ2-1,TRBV27,TGTGCCAGCAGTCCTTCACAGGGGGATCGGATCAATGAGCAGTTCTTC,CASSPSQGDRINEQFF
-,-,TRBJ1-4,TRBV6-6,TGTGCCAGCAGTTACTCAGGCGGGGAGGGAAGTGAAAAACTGTTTTTT,CASSYSGGEGSEKLFF
-,TRBD2,TRBJ2-7,TRBV11-3,TGTGCCAGCAGCGTAGCGGGAGCCTACGAGCAGTACTTC,CASSVAGAYEQYF
-,-,TRBJ1-1,TRBV11-2,TGTGCCAGCAGCTCCCCCTTGTGGAACACTGAAGCTTTCTTT,CASSSPLWNTEAFF
-,TRBD1,TRBJ2-7,TRBV6-5,TGTGCCAGCAGTTACTCCAGCGGACAGGGGATCTACGAGCAGTACTTC,CASSYSSGQGIYEQYF
-,TRBD1,TRBJ1-2,TRBV28,TGTGCCAGCATGACCGGGACAGCGACAAAACCGAACTATGGCTACACCTTC,CASMTGTATKPNYGYTF
-,TRBD1,TRBJ2-3,TRBV7-8,TGTGCCAGCAGCTTAGTGGTTCGATTGATAGGGACAGGCACAGATACGCAGTATTTT,CASSLVVRLIGTGTDTQYF
-,-,TRBJ2-1,TRBV9,TGTGCCAGCAGCGTAGCACAAGAGCAGTTCTTC,CASSVAQEQFF
-,-,TRBJ2-7,TRBV5-6,TGTGCCAGCAGCACCTCCTCTTACGAGCAGTACTTC,CASSTSSYEQYF
-,-,TRBJ2-1,TRBV4-1,TGCGCCAGCAGCCATGGAGGGCATGAGCAGTTCTTC,CASSHGGHEQFF
-,-,TRBJ1-5,TRBV27,TGTGCCAGCAGTTACGACGGAACTCAGCCCCAGCATTTT,CASSYDGTQPQHF
-,-,TRBJ2-2,TRBV7-9,TGTGCCAGCAGCTTATCGTCCACCGGGGAGCTGTTTTTT,CASSLSSTGELFF
once,-,TRBJ2-1,TRBV25-1,TGTGCCAGCAGTGAATACAGGAATGAGCAGTTCTTC,CASSEYRNEQFF
-,-,TRBJ1-4,TRBV7-9,TGTGCCAGCAGCAGTGGGGTGGGGACAACTCCTGAAAAACTGTTTTTT,CASSSGVGTTPEKLFF
-,-,TRBJ1-5,TRBV15,TGTGCCACCAGCCCTCTCACCATGGGGCCCCAGCATTTT,CATSPLTMGPQHF
-,-,TRBJ2-1,TRBV15,TGTGCCACCAGCCTCGAAGCGTACAATGAGCAGTTCTTC,CATSLEAYNEQFF
-,-,TRBJ1-4,TRBV30,TGTGCCTGGAGTGTACTTGGGGGCGGTGAAAAACTGTTTTTT,CAWSVLGGGEKLFF
-,TRBD1,TRBJ1-4,TRBV29-1,TGCAGCGTTGTAGGGACAGCGAATGAAAAACTGTTTTTT,CSVVGTANEKLFF
-,-,TRBJ2-3,TRBV4-1,TGCGCCAGCAGCCAGAGGGGGGTCCCAGATACGCAGTATTTT,CASSQRGVPDTQYF
-,-,TRBJ1-1,TRBV11-2,TGTGCCAGCAGCTTAGCGCCAGTAATAAACACTGAAGCTTTCTTT,CASSLAPVINTEAFF